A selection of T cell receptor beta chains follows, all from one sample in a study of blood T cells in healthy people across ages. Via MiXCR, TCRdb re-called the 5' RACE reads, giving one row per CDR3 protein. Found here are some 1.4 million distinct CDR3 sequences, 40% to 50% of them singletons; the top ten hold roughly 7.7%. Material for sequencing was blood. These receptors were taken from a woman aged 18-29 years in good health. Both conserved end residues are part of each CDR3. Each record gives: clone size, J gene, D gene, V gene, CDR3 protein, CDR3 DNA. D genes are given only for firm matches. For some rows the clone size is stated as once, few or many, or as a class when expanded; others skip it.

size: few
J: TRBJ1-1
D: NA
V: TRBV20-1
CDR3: CSAAPRRTEAFF
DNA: TGCAGTGCTGCCCCTCGGAGAACTGAAGCTTTCTTT

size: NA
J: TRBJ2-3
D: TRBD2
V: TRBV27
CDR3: CASSSPRLAGGPTQYF
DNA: TGTGCCAGCAGTTCCCCTCGACTAGCGGGAGGGCCGACGCAGTATTTT

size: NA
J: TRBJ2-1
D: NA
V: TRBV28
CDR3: CASSLDRSLGEQFF
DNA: TGTGCCAGCAGTCTCGACCGGAGCCTGGGTGAGCAGTTCTTC

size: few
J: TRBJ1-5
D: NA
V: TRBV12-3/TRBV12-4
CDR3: CASSWGRRSNQPQHF
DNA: TGTGCCAGCAGTTGGGGCAGGAGGAGCAATCAGCCCCAGCATTTT

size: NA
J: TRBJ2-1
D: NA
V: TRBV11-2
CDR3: CASSSSQGSYNEQFF
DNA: TGTGCCAGCAGCTCATCCCAGGGGTCCTACAATGAGCAGTTCTTC

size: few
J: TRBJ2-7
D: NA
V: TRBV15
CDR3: CATRADRSYEQYF
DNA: TGTGCCACCAGGGCTGACAGGAGCTACGAGCAGTACTTC

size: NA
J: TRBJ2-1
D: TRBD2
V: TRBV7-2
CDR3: CASGGGSGYNEQFF
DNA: TGTGCCAGCGGGGGAGGGAGTGGGTACAATGAGCAGTTCTTC

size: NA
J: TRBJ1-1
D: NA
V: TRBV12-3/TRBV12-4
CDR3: CASIQYTEAFF
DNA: TGTGCCAGCATTCAGTACACTGAAGCTTTCTTT

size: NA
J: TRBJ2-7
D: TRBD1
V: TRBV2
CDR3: CAGNSGTGGYEQYF
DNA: TGTGCCGGCAATTCCGGGACAGGGGGCTACGAGCAGTACTTC

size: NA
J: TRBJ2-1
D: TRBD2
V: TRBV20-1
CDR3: CSASLAGLWYNEQFF
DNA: TGCAGTGCTAGTCTAGCGGGTTTGTGGTACAATGAGCAGTTCTTC

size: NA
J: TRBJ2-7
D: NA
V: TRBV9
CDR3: CASSVFGQNDEQYF
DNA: TGTGCCAGCAGCGTATTCGGACAGAACGACGAGCAGTACTTC

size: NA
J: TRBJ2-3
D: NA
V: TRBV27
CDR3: CASSLVGILNTDTQYF
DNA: TGTGCCAGCAGCCTAGTAGGGATCCTAAACACAGATACGCAGTATTTT

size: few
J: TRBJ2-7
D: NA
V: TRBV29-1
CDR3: CSVDPIAYEQYF
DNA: TGCAGCGTGGATCCTATTGCCTACGAGCAGTACTTC

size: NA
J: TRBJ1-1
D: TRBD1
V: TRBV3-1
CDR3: CASSRQGGANTEAFF
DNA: TGTGCCAGCAGCCGGCAGGGGGGCGCGAACACTGAAGCTTTCTTT

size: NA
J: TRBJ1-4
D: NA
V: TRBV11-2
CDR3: CASSLYSEGATNEKLFF
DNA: TGTGCCAGCAGCTTATATTCAGAGGGGGCAACTAATGAAAAACTGTTTTTT

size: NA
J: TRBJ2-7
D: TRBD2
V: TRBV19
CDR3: CASSGLAGVGTYEQYF
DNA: TGTGCCAGTAGTGGACTAGCGGGAGTAGGAACCTACGAGCAGTACTTC

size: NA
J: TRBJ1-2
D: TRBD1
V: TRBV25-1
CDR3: CASRLGTGGDGYTF
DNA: TGTGCCAGCAGGCTAGGGACAGGGGGCGATGGCTACACCTTC

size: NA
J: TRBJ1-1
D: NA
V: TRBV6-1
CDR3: CATVETEAFF
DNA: TGTGCCACCGTGGAAACTGAAGCTTTCTTT

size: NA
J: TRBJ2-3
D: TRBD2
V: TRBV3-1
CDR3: CASSQESGGADTQYF
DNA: TGTGCCAGCAGCCAAGAGAGCGGGGGGGCCGATACGCAGTATTTT

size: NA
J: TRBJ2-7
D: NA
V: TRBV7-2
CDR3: CASSPYSGAQSYEQYF
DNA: TGTGCCAGCAGCCCTTATAGCGGAGCCCAGTCCTACGAGCAGTACTTC

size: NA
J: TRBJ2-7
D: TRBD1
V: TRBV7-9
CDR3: CASSFLQGIYEQYF
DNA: TGTGCCAGCAGCTTCTTACAGGGGATCTACGAGCAGTACTTC

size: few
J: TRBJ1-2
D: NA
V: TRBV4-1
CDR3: CASSQGSWDGYTF
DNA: TGCGCCAGCAGCCAAGGTAGTTGGGATGGCTACACCTTC

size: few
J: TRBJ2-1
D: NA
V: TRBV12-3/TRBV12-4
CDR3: CASWTGDYEQFF
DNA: TGTGCCAGCTGGACGGGAGACTATGAGCAGTTCTTC

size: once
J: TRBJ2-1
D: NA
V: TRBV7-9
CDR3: CASSSTSSYNERFF
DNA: TGTGCCAGCAGCTCAACCAGCTCCTACAATGAGCGGTTCTTC

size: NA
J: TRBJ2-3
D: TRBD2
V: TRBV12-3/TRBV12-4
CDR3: CASNLAGVADAQYF
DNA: TGTGCCAGCAACCTAGCGGGAGTGGCAGATGCGCAGTATTTT

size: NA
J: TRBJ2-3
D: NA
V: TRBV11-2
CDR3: CASSFVPQPTDTQYF
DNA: TGTGCCAGCAGCTTCGTCCCCCAGCCCACAGATACGCAGTATTTT

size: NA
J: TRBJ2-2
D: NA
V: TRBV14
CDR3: CASSQRGLPTGELFF
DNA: TGTGCCAGCAGCCAACGCGGGCTACCTACCGGGGAGCTGTTTTTT

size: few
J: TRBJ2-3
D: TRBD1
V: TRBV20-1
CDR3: CSARADRGLADTQYF
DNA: TGCAGTGCTAGAGCGGACAGGGGGCTTGCAGATACGCAGTATTTT

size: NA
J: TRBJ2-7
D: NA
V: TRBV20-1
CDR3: CSPWGSYNEQYF
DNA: TGCAGTCCGTGGGGCTCCTACAATGAGCAGTACTTC

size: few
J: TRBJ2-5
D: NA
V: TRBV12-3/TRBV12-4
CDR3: CASSPGTNGQETQYF
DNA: TGTGCCAGCAGTCCAGGGACCAATGGCCAAGAGACCCAGTACTTC

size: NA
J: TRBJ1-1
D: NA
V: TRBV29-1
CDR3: CSVTAGLLWDTEAFF
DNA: TGCAGCGTGACAGCGGGACTCTTGTGGGACACTGAAGCTTTCTTT

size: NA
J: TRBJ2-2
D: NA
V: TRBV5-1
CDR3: CASSSDVAWELFF
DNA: TGCGCCAGCAGCTCCGACGTTGCCTGGGAGCTGTTTTTT

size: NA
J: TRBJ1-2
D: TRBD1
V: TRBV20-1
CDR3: CSAPDRGQHYGYTF
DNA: TGCAGTGCCCCGGACAGGGGGCAGCACTATGGCTACACCTTC

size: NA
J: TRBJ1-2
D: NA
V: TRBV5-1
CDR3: CASSSYVGPGYTF
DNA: TGCGCCAGCAGTTCTTATGTGGGTCCTGGCTACACCTTC

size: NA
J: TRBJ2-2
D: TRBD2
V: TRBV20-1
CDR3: CSARDSGRANTGELFF
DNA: TGCAGTGCTAGAGATTCGGGGAGGGCGAACACCGGGGAGCTGTTTTTT

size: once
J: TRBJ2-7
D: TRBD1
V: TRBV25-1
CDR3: CASSEWGGTGGFYEQYF
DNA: TGTGCCAGCAGTGAATGGGGGGGGACAGGGGGCTTCTACGAGCAGTACTTC

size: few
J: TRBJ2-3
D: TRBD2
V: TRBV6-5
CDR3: CASSSGNAGGSTQYF
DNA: TGTGCCAGCAGTTCGGGAAACGCGGGAGGATCTACGCAGTATTTT

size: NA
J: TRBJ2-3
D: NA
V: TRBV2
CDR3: CASSDWGNTDTQYF
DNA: TGTGCCAGCAGTGATTGGGGGAACACAGATACGCAGTATTTT

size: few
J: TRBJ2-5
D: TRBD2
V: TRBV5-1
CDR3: CASRGGNQETQYF
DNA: TGCGCCAGCCGGGGGGGTAATCAAGAGACCCAGTACTTC

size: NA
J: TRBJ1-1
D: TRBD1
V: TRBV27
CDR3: CASSSIQGKNTEAFF
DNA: TGTGCCAGCAGTTCAATACAGGGGAAGAACACTGAAGCTTTCTTT

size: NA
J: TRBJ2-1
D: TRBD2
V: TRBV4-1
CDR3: CASSREALAVSYNEQFF
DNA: TGCGCCAGCAGCCGAGAGGCCCTAGCGGTCTCCTACAATGAGCAGTTCTTC

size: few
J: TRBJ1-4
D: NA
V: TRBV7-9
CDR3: CASSPQGGTTNEKLFF
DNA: TGTGCCAGCAGCCCCCAGGGAGGGACGACTAATGAAAAACTGTTTTTT

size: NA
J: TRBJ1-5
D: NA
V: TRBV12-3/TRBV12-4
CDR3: CASKMEGPEQPQHF
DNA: TGTGCCAGCAAAATGGAGGGACCGGAGCAGCCCCAGCATTTT

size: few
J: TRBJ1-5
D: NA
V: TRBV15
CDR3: CATSGLGNQPQHF
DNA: TGTGCCACCAGCGGGCTAGGGAATCAGCCCCAGCATTTT

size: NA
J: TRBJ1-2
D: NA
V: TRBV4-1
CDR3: CASSQDGGASWGYTF
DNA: TGCGCCAGCAGCCAAGACGGGGGGGCTTCGTGGGGCTACACCTTC

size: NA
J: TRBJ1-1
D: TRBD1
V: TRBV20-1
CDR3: CSARRFFSGTGVQNTEAFF
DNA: TGCAGTGCTAGGCGCTTTTTTTCCGGGACAGGGGTACAGAACACTGAAGCTTTCTTT

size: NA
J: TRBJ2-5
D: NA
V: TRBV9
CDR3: CASSVVATGFQETQYF
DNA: TGTGCCAGCAGCGTAGTGGCAACAGGGTTCCAAGAGACCCAGTACTTC

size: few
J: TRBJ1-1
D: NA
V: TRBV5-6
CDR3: CASNEGLGNTEAFF
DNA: TGTGCCAGCAACGAAGGGCTTGGGAACACTGAAGCTTTCTTT

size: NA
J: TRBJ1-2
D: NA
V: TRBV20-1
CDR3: CSAPPRQIDGYTF
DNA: TGCAGTGCCCCGCCCCGGCAGATAGATGGCTACACCTTC

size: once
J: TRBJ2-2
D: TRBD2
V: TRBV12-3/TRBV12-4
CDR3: CASSRREGYIGELFF
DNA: TGTGCCAGCAGTAGAAGGGAGGGCTACATCGGGGAGCTGTTTTTT